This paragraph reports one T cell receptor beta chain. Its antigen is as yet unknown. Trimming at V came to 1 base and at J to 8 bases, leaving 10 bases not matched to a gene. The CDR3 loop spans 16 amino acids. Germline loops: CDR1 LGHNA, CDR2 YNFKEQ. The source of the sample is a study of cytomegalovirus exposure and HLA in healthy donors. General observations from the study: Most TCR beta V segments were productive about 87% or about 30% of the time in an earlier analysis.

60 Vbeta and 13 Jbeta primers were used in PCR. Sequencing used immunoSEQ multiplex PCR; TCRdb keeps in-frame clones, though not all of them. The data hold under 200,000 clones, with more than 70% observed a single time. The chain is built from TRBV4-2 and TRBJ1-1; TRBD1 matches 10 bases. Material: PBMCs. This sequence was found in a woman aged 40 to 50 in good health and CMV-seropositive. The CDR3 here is CASSQGDRQGAAEAFF. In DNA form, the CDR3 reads TGTGCCAGCAGCCAAGGAGATCGACAGGGGGCAGCGGAAGCTTTCTTT.